This TCR beta chain was recorded in a study of CD8+CD57+ T cells in acquired aplastic anemia. Patients selected for sequencing had displayed CD8+CD57+ cell expansion by flow cytometry. It was genomic DNA that served as the template for profiling TCR beta VDJ and CDR3. MiXCR, run by TCRdb on the reads, gives a single entry per CDR3 protein. The table has 100,000 to 150,000 distinct CDR3 sequences, approximately 50% seen once. The sequence came from a human donor with aplastic anemia. The specimen was sorted CD4+, CD8+, or CD8+CD57+ T cells (not recorded which) from PBMCs.

CDR3 DNA: TGCAGCGTTGGCGGGGGACAGGGAGGGAAGACCCAGTACTTC. Translating gives CSVGGGQGGKTQYF. The genes are TRBV29-1 and TRBJ2-5; TRBD1 matches at 9 bases. This CDR3 contains 14 residues. CDR1 SQVTM and CDR2 ANQGSEA come from the germline V gene. With 4 bases clipped from V and 6 bases from J, the junction kept 9 bases outside the gene matches.